This TCR beta chain comes out of a study of a mutant IDH1 vaccine in newly diagnosed glioma. Study background: Initiation of the vaccine course occurred 4-6 weeks after radiotherapy alone, or alongside temozolomide cycles. There were approximately 60% males and around 40% females among treated patients, whose mean age was approximately 44 years. Visit V12 was conducted at week 35 as the safety follow-up. Visit V13 came later, at week 47.

Concerning this clone: Its target is not known.

The assay was immunoSEQ multiplex PCR, and TCRdb's table has in-frame clones only and misses some. The table records about 32,000 clones, around 82% of them present only once. Time point: week 35, safety follow-up. With topical imiquimod, each dose of the vaccine consisted of 300 ug of mutant IDH1 20-mer peptide. The V and J ends lost 2 bases and 4 bases, in that order; junction bases with no gene match: 7. This CDR3 has 15 residues. Germline-derived CDR1 and CDR2 are PRHDT and FYEKMQ (reference sequence). The sample was PBMCs, taken from a glioma patient whose treatment included an IDH1 peptide vaccine. The chain employs TRBV13 and TRBJ2-5; TRBD2 aligns across 7 bases. The clonotype comes from a woman aged 35 to 49 with glioma. CDR3 loop: CASSLRSGAAETQYF. CDR3 coding DNA: TGTGCCAGCAGCTTACGGAGCGGGGCGGCAGAGACCCAGTACTTC.